The 21 T cell receptor beta chains given below trace back to one sample, sequenced in a study of T-cell memory formation after mild COVID-19. TCRdb analysed the 5' RACE reads with MiXCR anew, one entry per CDR3 protein. The table lists about 160,000 distinct CDR3 sequences, roughly a third of them singletons. The sequenced sample was PBMCs or a T cell subset sorted from them (not recorded which). The source is an adult woman who had mild COVID-19 (a few samples of this study predate the infection). Cell type and time point are not known.

This clonotype was counted only a few times. This chain links TRBV12-3 or TRBV12-4 with TRBJ1-1, with D unresolved. CDR3 length: 11 amino acids. V lost 7 bases, J lost 4 bases, and 7 bases lay in between. CDR3 loop: CASKAGTEAFF. The CDR3 DNA sequence: TGTGCCAGCAAGGCGGGCACTGAAGCTTTCTTT.

V gene TRBV6-6 combines with J gene TRBJ2-5, with 8 bases fitting TRBD1. J lost 0 bases, V lost 6 bases, and 9 bases had no gene match. The CDR3 runs 16 residues. Germline values: CDR1 MNHNY, CDR2 SVGAGI (reference sequence). The CDR3 here is CASRLTGGVHQETQYF. DNA for the CDR3: TGTGCCAGCAGACTCACAGGGGGAGTACACCAAGAGACCCAGTACTTC.

The DNA of the CDR3 is TGTGCCAGCCGCGGGGGACCCGGGGAGCTGTTTTTT. Protein sequence: CASRGGPGELFF. This rearrangement joins TRBV6-2 or TRBV6-3 to TRBJ2-2; TRBD2 matches at 7 bases. Germline loops: CDR1 MNHEY, CDR2 SVGEGT. This CDR3 is 12 amino acids long. The ends lost 8 bases at V and 6 bases at J; junction bases unmatched: 3.

This clonotype was observed a handful of times. V is TRBV6-6 and J is TRBJ2-7; D is unclear. Per the germline V gene, CDR1 is MNHNY and CDR2 is SVGAGI (reference sequence). The CDR3 runs 12 residues. V lost 2 bases to trimming and J lost 1 base, with 3 bases between them. The CDR3 loop is CASSYRSYEQYF. DNA of the CDR3: TGTGCCAGCAGTTACAGATCCTACGAGCAGTACTTC.

This chain links TRBV27 with TRBJ1-6, with D perhaps TRBD1 (5 bases). The CDR3 has 19 amino acids. The germline V gene encodes CDR1 MNHEY and CDR2 SMNVEV (reference sequence). The V end was cut by 5 bases, the J end by 4 bases, with 24 bases between. CDR3 sequence (DNA): TGTGCCAGCAGTCATACCGCCAGGACCAGGGATGAATATAATTCACCCCTCCACTTT. Its translation is CASSHTARTRDEYNSPLHF.

This clonotype turned up a few times. The chain recombines TRBV20-1 with TRBJ1-1; possibly TRBD1 for D (5 bases). Trimming took off 3 bases at V and 1 base at J, with 12 bases between the two ends. Germline V gene lookup returns CDR1 DFQATT and CDR2 SNEGSKA (reference sequence). The CDR3 is 14 residues long. The CDR3 region is CSASPGTANTEAFF. The DNA for the CDR3 is TGCAGTGCTAGCCCCGGGACGGCGAACACTGAAGCTTTCTTT.

J is TRBJ1-1 and V is TRBV29-1; weak D call: TRBD1 (5 bases). Per germline, CDR1 SQVTM and CDR2 ANQGSEA. Trimming stripped 7 bases from V and 3 bases from J, with 15 bases between. This CDR3 has 13 residues. The CDR3: CSAEGFVDTEAFF. The CDR3 bases are TGCAGCGCCGAGGGGTTTGTGGACACTGAAGCTTTCTTT.

The chain uses TRBV27 and TRBJ2-5; D unclear. This CDR3 is built from 14 residues. The germline gives CDR1 MNHEY, CDR2 SMNVEV (reference sequence). V was trimmed by 5 bases and J by 3 bases, leaving 13 bases between them. CDR3 residues: CASSPFVQKETQYF. The CDR3 DNA reads TGTGCCAGCAGTCCCTTCGTCCAGAAAGAGACCCAGTACTTC.

This chain connects TRBV5-1 to TRBJ2-2; tentatively, D is TRBD1 or TRBD2 (5 bases each). Per the germline V gene, CDR1 is SGHRS and CDR2 is YFSETQ. The germline V and J ends were trimmed by 4 bases and 4 bases, with 14 bases remaining between them. The length of the CDR3 is 15 residues. CDR3 residues: CASSGWGSSTGELFF. The DNA for the CDR3 is TGCGCCAGCAGCGGCTGGGGGAGTAGCACCGGGGAGCTGTTTTTT.

The sample holds one count of this clonotype. The V call is TRBV7-9, the J call TRBJ1-1; 9 bases match TRBD1. The CDR3 is 10 amino acids. Germline-derived CDR1 and CDR2 are SEHNR and FQNEAQ (reference sequence). Here the CDR3 reads CASGTGKAFF. The CDR3 nucleotides read TGTGCATCCGGGACAGGGAAAGCTTTCTTT. Full variable domain (outside the CDR3, taken from reference TRBV7-9 and TRBJ1-1): DTGVSQNPRHKITKRGQNVTFRCDPISEHNRLYWYRQTLGQGPEFLTYFQNEAQLEKSRLLSDRFSAERPKGSFSTLEIQRTEQGDSAMYLCASGTGKAFFGQGTRLTVV.

V gene TRBV11-2 combines with J gene TRBJ1-1, with D perhaps TRBD1 (6 bases). V was clipped by 0 bases and J by 1 base, with 9 bases between them. CDR1 and CDR2 from the germline V gene are SGHAT and FQNNGV. The CDR3 totals 15 residues. The CDR3 coding sequence is TGTGCCAGCAGCTTAGATCTGGGACAGAACACTGAAGCTTTCTTT. Protein: CASSLDLGQNTEAFF. Using reference TRBV11-2 and TRBJ1-1 for the parts outside the CDR3, the full variable domain is EAGVAQSPRYKIIEKRQSVAFWCNPISGHATLYWYQQILGQGPKLLIQFQNNGVVDDSQLPKDRFSAERLKGVDSTLKIQPAKLEDSAVYLCASSLDLGQNTEAFFGQGTRLTVV.

This clonotype was counted between two and nine times. V gene TRBV24-1 combines with J gene TRBJ2-1; D remains ambiguous. The germline V gene encodes CDR1 KGHDR and CDR2 SFDVKD. CDR3 length: 12 amino acids. The V end lost 1 base, the J end lost 6 bases, and 3 bases lay between the germline ends. CDR3 coding DNA: TGTGCCACCAGTGATTTTAGCAATGAGCAGTTCTTC. Protein product: CATSDFSNEQFF.

This clonotype was detected a few times. The J gene is TRBJ2-3, the V gene TRBV20-1, with unresolved D. The germline V gene encodes CDR1 DFQATT and CDR2 SNEGSKA (reference sequence). V lost 1 base and J lost 2, with 7 bases in between. This CDR3 contains 13 residues. CDR3 sequence reads: CSARGSATDTQYF. The CDR3 DNA is TGCAGTGCTAGAGGGTCAGCCACAGATACGCAGTATTTT.

V gene TRBV3-1 combines with J gene TRBJ2-7, with 9 bases matching TRBD2. Per germline, CDR1 LGHDT and CDR2 YNNKEL (reference sequence). V trimming: 0 bases; J trimming: 4 bases; junction bases outside the gene matches: 4. The CDR3 covers 15 residues. This CDR3 is CASSQEAGGFYEQYF. The DNA of the CDR3 is TGTGCCAGCAGCCAAGAAGCGGGGGGATTTTACGAGCAGTACTTC.

V gene TRBV6-2 or TRBV6-3 combines with J gene TRBJ2-7, with TRBD2 identical over 9 bases. V was clipped by 5 bases and J by 4 bases; unmatched bases: 18. This CDR3 is built from 18 residues. CDR1 is MNHEY and CDR2 is SVGEGT in the germline V gene. DNA for the CDR3: TGTGCCAGCAGTCGCCCCCCATGGGATAGCGGGAGCTCGTACGAGCAGTACTTC. It translates to CASSRPPWDSGSSYEQYF.

The CDR3 DNA reads TGTGCCACCAGTGCCCCCTCGACATTCCAAGAGACCCAGTACTTC. Residues: CATSAPSTFQETQYF. This rearrangement joins TRBV24-1 to TRBJ2-5; the D is unclear. The V gene lost 5 bases and the J gene lost 1 base, with 13 bases spanning the gap. The germline gives CDR1 KGHDR, CDR2 SFDVKD. The CDR3 sequence is 15 residues long.

This chain links TRBV7-9 with TRBJ2-3, with 8 bases lining up with TRBD1. J gave up 2 bases and V 5 bases, and 6 bases lay outside the gene matches. The CDR3 extends over 15 amino acids. Germline CDR1 SEHNR, CDR2 FQNEAQ (reference sequence). For the CDR3, the DNA is TGTGCCAGCAGCCAGGGACAGGTTGTCACAGATACGCAGTATTTT. Its protein product is CASSQGQVVTDTQYF.

This chain links TRBV18 with TRBJ1-1; D may be TRBD1 (5 bases). Trimming removed 0 bases from V and 1 base from J, with 12 bases in between. This CDR3 has 16 residues. Germline V gene sequence: CDR1 KGHSH, CDR2 LQKENI. DNA of the CDR3: TGTGCCAGCTCACCACCTCAGGGACCGACGAACACTGAAGCTTTCTTT. It codes for CASSPPQGPTNTEAFF.

The gene calls are TRBV6-2 or TRBV6-3 and TRBJ1-5; D ambiguous. CDR1 is MNHEY, CDR2 SVGEGT, per germline. V was trimmed by 4 bases and J by 4 bases, leaving 5 bases between them. The CDR3 extends over 12 amino acids. The CDR3 region is CASSWANQPQHF. For the CDR3, the DNA is TGTGCCAGCAGTTGGGCGAATCAGCCCCAGCATTTT.

The genes are TRBV5-1 and TRBJ1-4, with TRBD1 matching 7 bases. The germline CDR1 and CDR2 sequences are SGHRS and YFSETQ. V shed 0 bases and J 5 bases; nucleotides not matched to a gene: 7. The CDR3 is 16 residues long. The CDR3 DNA reads as TGCGCCAGCAGCTTGGATGTCGCAGGGGGGAATGAAAAACTGTTTTTT. This codes for CASSLDVAGGNEKLFF.

The gene calls are TRBV7-2 and TRBJ2-1, with 13 bases matching TRBD2. CDR3 length: 15 residues. V shed 3 bases, J shed 9 bases, and the junction held 5 bases outside the gene matches. The germline V gene has CDR1 SGHTA and CDR2 FQGNSA. CDR3 nucleotides: TGTGCCAGCAGCTTGGGACTAGCGGGATGGGGTGAGCAGTTCTTC. Translated: CASSLGLAGWGEQFF.